The 26 T cell receptor beta chains in this list originate from one sample, sequenced in a study of blood T cell repertoires in COVID-19. Profiling relied on immunoSEQ multiplex PCR, and the TCRdb table lists in-frame clones only, not all of them. The sample consists of 60,000 or so clones, 85% to 90% of them appearing once. The sequencing sample was made of peripheral blood. These receptors originate from a human donor with active COVID-19. The donor label of this sample is uncertain.

The chain uses TRBV5-5 and TRBJ2-3; TRBD2 aligns across 8 bases. Per germline, CDR1 SGHKS and CDR2 YYEKEE (reference sequence). This CDR3 has 14 residues. Trimming took 1 base from V and 7 from J; bases not matched to a gene: 5. CDR3: CASSLLRGAHTQYF. The CDR3 nucleotides are TGTGCCAGCAGCTTGCTGCGGGGGGCCCATACGCAGTATTTT.

This clone has only one observation. CDR3 in DNA: TGTGCCAGCTCACCCAGGGAATCTAGCACAGATACGCAGTATTTT. This sequence encodes CASSPRESSTDTQYF. V gene TRBV18 combines with J gene TRBJ2-3; D is perhaps TRBD1 (5 bases). CDR1 is KGHSH and CDR2 is LQKENI in the germline V gene. Deletions cut 3 bases from V and 0 bases from J, with 10 bases between. This CDR3 region has 15 residues.

The rearrangement joins TRBV6-1 to TRBJ1-2; the D gene is possibly TRBD1 (6 bases). The germline V gene encodes CDR1 MNHNS and CDR2 SASEGT. V was pared by 1 base and J by 4 bases, with 13 bases between. This CDR3 is built from 15 residues. The DNA for the CDR3 is TGTGCCAGCAGTGAAGGTCCAGGGGAGGGCTATGGCTACACCTTC. Translated: CASSEGPGEGYGYTF.

The chain carries TRBV19 and TRBJ2-7; 8 nucleotides match TRBD1. CDR1 is LNHDA, CDR2 SQIVND, per germline (reference sequence). This CDR3 region has 15 residues. Germline trimming cut 5 bases from V and 3 bases from J; bases unmatched to any gene: 9. The CDR3 coding sequence is TGTGCCAGTAGTCCCCGGACAGGGCTGGGCTACGAGCAGTACTTC. This gives the protein CASSPRTGLGYEQYF.

The CDR3 region has the DNA TGTGCCAGCAGTGAATCTTTCAGCACAGATACGCAGTATTTT. This encodes CASSESFSTDTQYF. The rearrangement joins TRBV2 to TRBJ2-3; D unresolved. The CDR3 loop spans 14 amino acids. The germline CDR1 and CDR2 sequences are SNHLY and FYNNEI. V lost 2 bases and J 0 bases, leaving 6 bases between the germline ends. Looking up the rest from reference TRBV2 and TRBJ2-3 gives the full variable domain: EPEVTQTPSHQVTQMGQEVILRCVPISNHLYFYWYRQILGQKVEFLVSFYNNEISEKSEIFDDQFSVERPDGSNFTLKIRSTKLEDSAMYFCASSESFSTDTQYFGPGTRLTVL.

The chain links TRBV28 to TRBJ2-7, with 15 bases fitting TRBD2. This CDR3 is 18 amino acids long. V lost 4 bases to trimming and J lost 3 bases; unmatched junction nucleotides: 10. In germline, CDR1 is MDHEN, CDR2 SYDVKM. CDR3 DNA sequence: TGTGCCAGCAGTTCCACCGGGACTAGCGGGAGGTACCTCTACGAGCAGTACTTC. Its translation is CASSSTGTSGRYLYEQYF.

The rearrangement uses TRBV6-2 or TRBV6-3 and TRBJ2-7; 10 bases align to TRBD2. Germline CDR1 reads MNHEY; CDR2 reads SVGEGT. This CDR3 has 15 residues. With V trimmed by 2 bases and J by 6 bases, 7 bases remained unmatched. In DNA form, the CDR3 reads TGTGCCAGCAGTTACAATAAGCGGGAGGGCCTCGAGCAGTACTTC. This sequence encodes CASSYNKREGLEQYF.

The chain combines TRBV27 with TRBJ2-7; TRBD1 might be the D (5 bases). This CDR3 spans 15 amino acids. V shed 7 bases and J shed 0 bases, with 16 bases lying between them. Germline-derived CDR1 and CDR2 are MNHEY and SMNVEV (reference sequence). The CDR3 loop reads CASTPLGPISYEQYF. CDR3 nucleotide sequence: TGTGCCAGCACCCCATTGGGGCCAATCTCCTACGAGCAGTACTTC.

This clone has more than one count but fewer than ten. The J gene is TRBJ2-2, the V gene TRBV4-3; D is possibly TRBD1 (6 bases). From germline, CDR1 is LGHNA and CDR2 YSLEER. The CDR3 covers 16 residues. Trimming shortened V by 2 bases and J by 6 bases, and 16 bases separated the two germline ends. CDR3 coding DNA: TGCGCCAGCAGCCAATCAGGCAGGGGAATAGCCGGGGAGCTGTTTTTT. This gives the protein CASSQSGRGIAGELFF.

The chain joins TRBV25-1 to TRBJ2-7, with 9 bases lining up with TRBD2. The CDR3 sequence is 13 residues long. Germline V gene lookup returns CDR1 MGHDK and CDR2 SYGVNS. J was trimmed by 3 bases and V by 9 bases; bases with no gene match: 6. The CDR3 loop is CARVAGGRYEQYF. Written as DNA, the CDR3 is TGTGCCAGGGTCGCGGGAGGGCGCTACGAGCAGTACTTC.

The chain couples TRBV21-1 to TRBJ1-1. TRBV21-1 is an annotated pseudogene. The CDR3 has 12 residues. CDR3 loop: CGSGGGDGEAFF. The CDR3 nucleotides read TGTGGCTCGGGAGGGGGAGACGGTGAAGCTTTCTTT.

The J gene is TRBJ1-3, the V gene TRBV27; possible D gene TRBD1, 6 bases. In germline, CDR1 is MNHEY, CDR2 SMNVEV (reference sequence). With 3 bases removed from V and 4 bases from J, the gap between germline ends came to 13 bases. The CDR3 has 15 residues. CDR3 in amino acids: CASSFDRGRGNTIYF. CDR3 bases: TGTGCCAGCAGTTTCGATAGGGGGAGAGGAAACACCATATATTTT.

The sample holds many counts of this clone. V is TRBV7-3 and J is TRBJ2-5, with a possible D match to TRBD1 (6 bases). CDR3 length: 15 residues. With 5 bases removed from V and 0 bases from J, the gap between germline ends came to 13 bases. In germline, CDR1 is SGHTA, CDR2 FQGTGA. DNA for the CDR3: TGTGCCAGCAGCCCCTTAGGGGGAAACCAAGAGACCCAGTACTTC. It is translated as CASSPLGGNQETQYF.

J is TRBJ2-5 and V is TRBV10-3; 14 bases align to TRBD2. The CDR3 runs to 16 residues. Trimming took 2 bases from V and 11 from J; bases not matched to a gene: 10. CDR1 and CDR2 (germline): ENHRY, SYGVKD. Here the CDR3 DNA reads TGTGCCATCAGTGAGATTGGGACTAGCGGGGGCCCCTTTCAGTACTTC. Amino acid sequence: CAISEIGTSGGPFQYF.

The chain couples TRBV5-4 to TRBJ2-2; 10 bases line up with TRBD2. The CDR3 extends over 16 amino acids. Losses at the gene ends were 4 bases for V and 4 bases for J; bases not matched to a gene: 7. The germline gives CDR1 SGHNT, CDR2 YYREEE (reference sequence). The CDR3: CASSRGTSGVTGELFF. The CDR3 nucleotides are TGTGCCAGCAGCCGAGGTACTAGCGGGGTCACCGGGGAGCTGTTTTTT.

In its sample, this clone was seen once. The chain links TRBV27 to TRBJ2-3; D is ambiguous. The CDR3 covers 18 residues. Germline V CDR1 and CDR2: MNHEY, SMNVEV (reference sequence). Trimming took 5 bases from V and 4 from J, leaving 25 bases between them. CDR3 amino acids: CASSLQVAAGEMPDTQYF. DNA for the CDR3: TGTGCCAGCAGTCTCCAAGTGGCGGCCGGCGAAATGCCAGATACGCAGTATTTT.

This chain uses TRBV5-1 with TRBJ2-7; 7 bases agree with TRBD1. Germline-derived CDR1 and CDR2 are SGHRS and YFSETQ. V was clipped by 0 bases and J by 3 bases; unmatched bases: 6. The CDR3 consists of 15 residues. The CDR3 protein is CASSLARQGLYEQYF. Here the CDR3 DNA reads TGCGCCAGCAGCTTGGCCCGACAGGGCCTCTACGAGCAGTACTTC.

The chain employs TRBV7-2 and TRBJ2-7; 7 positions agree with TRBD2. V shed 1 base, J shed 4 bases, and the junction held 1 base outside the gene matches. The CDR3 runs to 13 residues. From germline, CDR1 is SGHTA and CDR2 FQGNSA. The CDR3 region is CASSLDGGYEQYF. CDR3 sequence (DNA): TGTGCCAGCAGCTTAGACGGGGGGTACGAGCAGTACTTC.

This clone was seen only once. The chain recombines TRBV27 with TRBJ2-4; 9 bases are a match to TRBD1. With V trimmed by 4 bases and J by 9 bases, 4 bases remained unmatched. This CDR3 is 13 amino acids long. Per the germline V gene, CDR1 is MNHEY and CDR2 is SMNVEV (reference sequence). The CDR3 reads CASSSPTGGIQYF. CDR3 nucleotide sequence: TGTGCCAGCAGTTCTCCGACAGGGGGCATTCAGTACTTC.

This chain joins TRBV5-5 and TRBJ2-2; 7 bases are shared with TRBD1. The V segment lost 4 bases and the J segment 3 bases; nucleotides outside the gene matches: 3. Germline V CDR1 and CDR2: SGHKS, YYEKEE (reference sequence). The CDR3 is 14 residues long. This CDR3 reads CASSRTGDTGELFF. CDR3 sequence (DNA): TGTGCCAGCAGCCGAACAGGGGACACCGGGGAGCTGTTTTTT. The variable domain in full, completed from reference TRBV5-5 and TRBJ2-2, reads DAGVTQSPTHLIKTRGQQVTLRCSPISGHKSVSWYQQVLGQGPQFIFQYYEKEERGRGNFPDRFSARQFPNYSSELNVNALLLGDSALYLCASSRTGDTGELFFGEGSRLTVL.

The chain combines TRBV5-1 with TRBJ1-4; TRBD1 matches 7 bases. The V gene's germline CDR1 is SGHRS and CDR2 YFSETQ. The CDR3 covers 15 residues. V was pared by 4 bases and J by 4 bases, with 7 bases of the junction left unmatched. The CDR3, as DNA: TGCGCCAGCAGCCCGAGACAGGGTGGTAATGAAAAACTGTTTTTT. Translating it yields CASSPRQGGNEKLFF.

The chain combines TRBV6-6 with TRBJ2-5; 11 nucleotides line up with TRBD1. Trimming cost V 3 bases and J 5 bases; bases outside gene matches: 8. The CDR3 loop spans 16 amino acids. Germline lookup yields CDR1 MNHNY and CDR2 SVGAGI (reference sequence). The DNA of the CDR3 is TGTGCCAGCAGTTATTTGGTGGGACAGGGGGGGGAGACCCAGTACTTC. The encoded protein is CASSYLVGQGGETQYF.

The V and J genes are TRBV28 and TRBJ2-7, with a weak D call TRBD1 (5 bases). V gave up 3 bases and J gave up 0 bases, with 12 bases separating them. This CDR3 has 15 amino acids. Germline V gene lookup returns CDR1 MDHEN and CDR2 SYDVKM. Here the CDR3 DNA reads TGTGCCAGCAGTTTTTCCCAGGGATTCTCCTACGAGCAGTACTTC. Translation: CASSFSQGFSYEQYF. Drawing the rest from reference TRBV28 and TRBJ2-7, the complete variable domain is DVKVTQSSRYLVKRTGEKVFLECVQDMDHENMFWYRQDPGLGLRLIYFSYDVKMKEKGDIPEGYSVSREKKERFSLILESASTNQTSMYLCASSFSQGFSYEQYFGPGTRLTVT.

The chain carries TRBV4-3 and TRBJ1-1; 8 bases line up with TRBD1. V lost 3 bases, J lost 4 bases, and 7 bases stayed unmatched. Germline values: CDR1 LGHNA, CDR2 YSLEER. The CDR3 sequence is 15 residues long. CDR3 in DNA: TGCGCCAGCAGCCAGAGGACAGGGTGGGGCACTGAAGCTTTCTTT. Translating gives CASSQRTGWGTEAFF.

This chain links TRBV25-1 with TRBJ1-6; a possible D gene is TRBD1 (6 bases). V gave up 6 bases and J gave up 11 bases, with 14 bases separating them. CDR1 is MGHDK and CDR2 is SYGVNS in the germline V gene. There are 13 residues in the CDR3. The CDR3 region is CASRSAGDTPLHF. The CDR3 DNA reads as TGTGCCAGCAGATCGGCAGGGGATACACCCCTCCACTTT. Variable domain in full (rest from reference TRBV25-1 and TRBJ1-6): EADIYQTPRYLVIGTGKKITLECSQTMGHDKMYWYQQDPGMELHLIHYSYGVNSTEKGDLSSESTVSRIRTEHFPLTLESARPSHTSQYLCASRSAGDTPLHFGNGTRLTVT.

This clone has only a few counts. The chain uses TRBV5-4 and TRBJ1-2, with TRBD1 as a possible D gene (6 bases). V was cut by 0 bases and J by 2 bases, with 11 bases left in between. Germline lookup yields CDR1 SGHNT and CDR2 YYREEE (reference sequence). CDR3 length equals 15 residues. The CDR3 DNA is TGTGCCAGCAGCTTGGTTGGCAGGGGCAACTATGGCTACACCTTC. It encodes CASSLVGRGNYGYTF.